This entry lists 32 T cell receptor beta chains sequenced from one sample in a study of shared clonotypes between healthy human individuals. The method was immunoSEQ multiplex PCR; TCRdb's version includes in-frame clones alone and lacks a portion of them. The sample holds some 900,000 clones, 76% seen once. What was sequenced was memory CD4+ T cells sorted from blood. Noted subset: CD45RA-negative fraction. These receptors came from a man aged 18 to 35 in good health.

In regard to this clone: With only one base between it and a far larger clone, this is likely a read error. CDR3 region: CASSLGATEAFF. CDR3 DNA sequence: TGTGCCAGCAGTTTAGGGGCCACTGAAGCTTTCTTT. V is TRBV2 and J is TRBJ1-1, with D perhaps TRBD1 (5 bases). Germline V gene data show CDR1 as SNHLY and CDR2 as FYNNEI. The CDR3 covers 12 residues. V was cut by 5 bases and J by 4 bases, with 8 bases left in between.

CDR3 in DNA: TGTGCCAGCAGCTTGGCGAGTCAAGAGACCCAGTACTTC. The encoded protein is CASSLASQETQYF. The rearrangement uses TRBV5-6 and TRBJ2-5; D not resolved. Germline loops: CDR1 SGHDT, CDR2 YYEEEE. Trimming took 0 bases from V and 2 from J, leaving 5 bases between them. The CDR3 contains 13 residues.

The CDR3 DNA is TGTGCCAGCAGCTTAGGGCTGATTGGCTCTGGAAACACCATATATTTT. Its translation: CASSLGLIGSGNTIYF. The chain uses TRBV7-8 and TRBJ1-3; no reliable D call. CDR3 length equals 16 residues. Germline CDR1 reads SGHVS; CDR2 reads FQNEAQ. Trimming removed 1 base at V and 0 bases at J, with 10 bases between.

This clone was seen a single time. This chain connects TRBV27 to TRBJ1-5; D remains unclear. The germline V gene has CDR1 MNHEY and CDR2 SMNVEV (reference sequence). V was shortened by 6 bases and J by 3 bases, with 9 bases between the two germline ends. CDR3 length: 13 amino acids. The CDR3 coding sequence is TGTGCCAGCAGCCTGGGCTCCAATCAGCCCCAGCATTTT. This sequence encodes CASSLGSNQPQHF.

The gene calls are TRBV28 and TRBJ1-1; 7 bases fit TRBD1. The CDR3 is 16 amino acids. J lost 3 bases, V lost 5 bases, and 12 bases had no gene match. Germline assignment: CDR1 MDHEN and CDR2 SYDVKM. CDR3: CASSDRDRVAYTEAFF. CDR3 in DNA: TGTGCCAGCAGTGACCGGGACAGAGTAGCGTACACTGAAGCTTTCTTT.

This clone was seen once. V and J are TRBV28 and TRBJ1-1; a possible D gene is TRBD1 (6 bases). With 7 bases removed from V and 4 bases from J, the gap between germline ends came to 19 bases. The CDR3 length is 15 residues. Looked up from germline, CDR1 is MDHEN and CDR2 is SYDVKM. CDR3 bases: TGTGCCAGCACCCGGCCCCCACAGGGTGGCACTGAAGCTTTCTTT. Protein sequence: CASTRPPQGGTEAFF.

The chain joins TRBV15 to TRBJ2-1, with 7 bases aligning to TRBD2. Germline-derived CDR1 and CDR2 are LNHNV and YYDKDF (reference sequence). This CDR3 comprises 15 residues. V gave up 6 bases and J gave up 1 base; unmatched junction bases: 6. CDR3 DNA: TGTGCCACCAGGAGCCGACTAGCTTCCTACAATGAGCAGTTCTTC. It codes for CATRSRLASYNEQFF.

The chain has TRBV18 and TRBJ2-3, with 7 nucleotides matching TRBD1. The CDR3 length is 15 residues. Germline V gene lookup returns CDR1 KGHSH and CDR2 LQKENI. Losses at the gene ends were 5 bases for V and 5 bases for J; bases not matched to a gene: 10. The CDR3 sequence is CASSSMTGSRDTQYF. As DNA, the CDR3 is TGTGCCAGCTCATCTATGACAGGGTCGAGAGATACGCAGTATTTT.

The chain carries TRBV28 and TRBJ1-4, with D possibly being TRBD1 (5 bases). CDR1 and CDR2 from the germline V gene are MDHEN and SYDVKM. This CDR3 has 14 residues. V gave up 5 bases and J gave up 1 base, with 8 bases separating them. The DNA for the CDR3 is TGTGCCAGCAGTCCAGGGATAACTAATGAAAAACTGTTTTTT. It yields the protein CASSPGITNEKLFF.

This clone was seen at least ten times. Distinct nucleotide sequences in the sample also encode this CDR3. The chain has TRBV9 and TRBJ2-2; D is unresolved. There are 14 residues in the CDR3. The germline CDR1 and CDR2 sequences are SGDLS and YYNGEE. V was shortened by 0 bases and J by 1 base, with 4 bases between the two germline ends. In DNA, the CDR3 is TGTGCCAGCAGCGTAGTATGGAACACCGGGGAGCTGTTTTTT. Its translation is CASSVVWNTGELFF.

J is TRBJ2-3 and V is TRBV7-3, with D perhaps TRBD1 or TRBD2 (5 bases each). This CDR3 region has 13 residues. Germline values: CDR1 SGHTA, CDR2 FQGTGA. Trimming shortened V by 5 bases and J by 3 bases, and 9 bases separated the two germline ends. Here the CDR3 reads CASSGGETDTQYF. CDR3 DNA: TGTGCCAGCAGCGGGGGAGAAACAGATACGCAGTATTTT. The full variable domain, with the rest looked up from reference TRBV7-3 and TRBJ2-3, is GAGVSQTPSNKVTEKGKYVELRCDPISGHTALYWYRQSLGQGPEFLIYFQGTGAADDSGLPNDRFFAVRPEGSVSTLKIQRTERGDSAVYLCASSGGETDTQYFGPGTRLTVL.

This clone was counted only a few times. The chain has TRBV5-1 and TRBJ2-3; D possibly corresponds to TRBD2 (6 bases). In germline, CDR1 is SGHRS, CDR2 YFSETQ. V lost 9 bases to trimming and J lost 2 bases, with 16 bases between them. This CDR3 has 14 residues. The CDR3 coding sequence is TGCGCCACCACGACTAGTCGTCTCACAGATACGCAGTATTTT. Amino acid sequence: CATTTSRLTDTQYF.

The J gene is TRBJ2-1, the V gene TRBV19; TRBD1 matches 7 bases. This CDR3 comprises 13 residues. The germline gives CDR1 LNHDA, CDR2 SQIVND (reference sequence). V lost 4 bases, J lost 7 bases, and 4 bases stayed unmatched. The DNA for the CDR3 is TGTGCCAGTAGTAAACAGGGGTGGAATGAGCAGTTCTTC. Protein sequence: CASSKQGWNEQFF.

The genes are TRBV30 and TRBJ1-1; D possibly corresponds to TRBD1 (5 bases). The V gene's germline CDR1 is GTSNPN and CDR2 SVGIG (reference sequence). The CDR3 covers 14 residues. Between the trimmed V and J ends, which lost 3 bases and 4 bases, there was a span of 15 bases. CDR3 in amino acids: CAWSPGGTGTEAFF. The CDR3 bases are TGTGCCTGGAGCCCCGGGGGGACGGGCACTGAAGCTTTCTTT.

This clone occurred many times. Distinct nucleotide sequences in the sample also encode this CDR3. The gene calls are TRBV4-3 and TRBJ2-7; TRBD2 might be the D (6 bases). This CDR3 comprises 15 residues. Trimming removed 0 bases at V and 3 bases at J, with 12 bases between. Germline CDR1 LGHNA, CDR2 YSLEER. CDR3 in amino acids: CASSQDRAGLYEQYF. In DNA, the CDR3 is TGCGCCAGCAGCCAAGATAGGGCGGGACTCTACGAGCAGTACTTC.

This rearrangement joins TRBV11-2 to TRBJ1-6, with D unresolved. The CDR3 is 19 amino acids. The germline V gene encodes CDR1 SGHAT and CDR2 FQNNGV. V lost 0 bases and J 0 bases, leaving 15 bases between the germline ends. The CDR3 DNA is TGTGCCAGCAGCTTAGAATTGGCGGGGTTTAGCTCCTATAATTCACCCCTCCACTTT. Its translation is CASSLELAGFSSYNSPLHF. The entire variable domain, with the rest obtained from reference TRBV11-2 and TRBJ1-6, is as follows: EAGVAQSPRYKIIEKRQSVAFWCNPISGHATLYWYQQILGQGPKLLIQFQNNGVVDDSQLPKDRFSAERLKGVDSTLKIQPAKLEDSAVYLCASSLELAGFSSYNSPLHFGNGTRLTVT.

This chain links TRBV6-1 with TRBJ1-6; D call uncertain. The V end lost 2 bases, the J end lost 7 bases, and 9 bases lay between the germline ends. Germline loops: CDR1 MNHNS, CDR2 SASEGT. The CDR3 is made up of 14 amino acids. CDR3 loop: CASSEWGRNSPLHF. In DNA, the CDR3 is TGTGCCAGCAGTGAATGGGGAAGAAATTCACCCCTCCACTTT.

The J gene is TRBJ1-4, the V gene TRBV15; D is undetermined. V shed 5 bases and J shed 8 bases, with 15 bases lying between them. The germline V gene encodes CDR1 LNHNV and CDR2 YYDKDF (reference sequence). CDR3 length equals 14 residues. CDR3 in DNA: TGTGCCACCAGCGGTGGGCAGGTGGGGGAAAAACTGTTTTTT. Translation: CATSGGQVGEKLFF.

The V and J genes are TRBV7-2 and TRBJ1-4, with TRBD1 as a possible D gene (5 bases). The CDR3 runs 15 residues. Germline V gives CDR1 SGHTA, CDR2 FQGNSA. V was clipped by 4 bases and J by 4 bases, with 13 bases between them. Here the CDR3 reads CASSSSGALNEKLFF. The CDR3, as DNA: TGTGCCAGCAGCTCGTCCGGGGCTCTTAATGAAAAACTGTTTTTT. The whole variable domain, filled in from reference TRBV7-2 and TRBJ1-4, reads GAGVSQSPSNKVTEKGKDVELRCDPISGHTALYWYRQSLGQGLEFLIYFQGNSAPDKSGLPSDRFSAERTGGSVSTLTIQRTQQEDSAVYLCASSSSGALNEKLFFGSGTQLSVL.

The rearrangement links TRBV6-1 to TRBJ1-6, with D uncertain. CDR3 length equals 13 residues. Germline V gene lookup returns CDR1 MNHNS and CDR2 SASEGT. The V and J ends lost 8 bases and 4 bases respectively, with 9 bases between them. CDR3 protein: CASGTAYNSPLHF. In nucleotides, the CDR3 is TGTGCCAGCGGTACAGCTTATAATTCACCCCTCCACTTT.

The V gene is TRBV7-2, the J gene TRBJ1-3; D is uncertain. V gave up 5 bases and J gave up 1 base, with 9 bases separating them. Germline lookup yields CDR1 SGHTA and CDR2 FQGNSA. The CDR3 loop spans 14 amino acids. The CDR3, as DNA: TGTGCCAGCAGCCCCGCTGCATCTGGAAACACCATATATTTT. Its translation is CASSPAASGNTIYF.

The CDR3 here is CSVNREMNTEAFF. The CDR3 nucleotides read TGCAGCGTCAACAGAGAAATGAACACTGAAGCTTTCTTT. The genes are TRBV29-1 and TRBJ1-1, with unresolved D. The CDR3 has 13 amino acids. Germline loops: CDR1 SQVTM, CDR2 ANQGSEA. Between the trimmed V and J ends, which lost 6 bases and 0 bases, there was a span of 11 bases.

The CDR3 DNA reads TGTGCCAGCAGCTTAGCTAGCCGCGCAGATACGCAGTATTTT. Amino acid sequence: CASSLASRADTQYF. V gene TRBV7-9 combines with J gene TRBJ2-3; D unclear. Germline V gene data show CDR1 as SEHNR and CDR2 as FQNEAQ (reference sequence). This CDR3 is 14 amino acids long. V was cut by 0 bases and J by 4 bases, with 8 bases left in between.

A few counts support this clone. V is TRBV9 and J is TRBJ2-2; D tentatively reads TRBD1 or TRBD2 (6 bases each). Germline V lookup: CDR1 SGDLS, CDR2 YYNGEE. V shed 7 bases and J shed 5 bases, with 12 bases lying between them. The CDR3 covers 13 residues. The CDR3 reads CASGGGKTGELFF. The CDR3, as DNA: TGTGCCAGCGGGGGCGGGAAGACCGGGGAGCTGTTTTTT.

The rearrangement links TRBV4-2 to TRBJ1-3; D may be TRBD1 (5 bases). Trimming stripped 4 bases from V and 2 bases from J, with 27 bases between. The V gene's germline CDR1 is LGHNA and CDR2 YNFKEQ. This CDR3 is 20 amino acids long. The CDR3: CASSRVGTGRTVFAGNTIYF. For the CDR3, the DNA is TGTGCCAGCAGCCGCGTAGGGACCGGCCGTACGGTGTTTGCTGGAAACACCATATATTTT.

The chain recombines TRBV6-5 with TRBJ1-2, with 8 bases lining up with TRBD1. J gave up 6 bases and V 10 bases, and 7 bases lay outside the gene matches. Germline CDR1 reads MNHEY; CDR2 reads SVGAGI. This CDR3 has 12 amino acids. The CDR3 DNA follows: TGTGCCACCTACGAGACAGGGGATGGCTACACCTTC. This codes for CATYETGDGYTF.

The V call is TRBV4-3, the J call TRBJ2-7; the match to TRBD1 covers 9 bases. The CDR3 has 15 residues. J lost 7 bases, V lost 1 base, and 8 bases had no gene match. In germline, CDR1 is LGHNA, CDR2 YSLEER. CDR3 sequence: CASSQAGQGIWEQYF. In nucleotides, the CDR3 is TGCGCCAGCAGCCAAGCCGGACAGGGGATCTGGGAGCAGTACTTC.

In the case of this clone: Distinct nucleotide sequences in the sample also encode this CDR3. The V gene is TRBV5-1, the J gene TRBJ1-1; D unresolved. The CDR3 runs 12 residues. Trimming pared 6 bases from V and 0 bases from J, leaving 6 bases between. Per the germline V gene, CDR1 is SGHRS and CDR2 is YFSETQ. In nucleotides, the CDR3 is TGCGCCAGCAAGGACGTGAACACTGAAGCTTTCTTT. Protein sequence: CASKDVNTEAFF. Based on the CDR3 plus reference TRBV5-1 and TRBJ1-1, the full variable domain is KAGVTQTPRYLIKTRGQQVTLSCSPISGHRSVSWYQQTPGQGLQFLFEYFSETQRNKGNFPGRFSGRQFSNSRSEMNVSTLELGDSALYLCASKDVNTEAFFGQGTRLTVV.

With respect to this clone: Other DNA sequences within the sample encode an identical CDR3. The DNA of the CDR3 is TGTGCCATCAGCCCAGGAGGGGCTAGCACAGATACGCAGTATTTT. This gives the protein CAISPGGASTDTQYF. The rearrangement uses TRBV10-3 and TRBJ2-3; D perhaps matches TRBD2 (6 bases). CDR3 length equals 15 residues. Germline-derived CDR1 and CDR2 are ENHRY and SYGVKD. The V end was cut by 6 bases, the J end by 0 bases, with 13 bases between.

This chain connects TRBV2 to TRBJ2-2; D is possibly TRBD2 (5 bases). V was pared by 7 bases and J by 4 bases, with 13 bases between. The CDR3 spans 14 residues. Per the germline V gene, CDR1 is SNHLY and CDR2 is FYNNEI. CDR3 amino acids: CASKGGEGTGELFF. The CDR3, as DNA: TGTGCCAGCAAAGGCGGAGAGGGCACCGGGGAGCTGTTTTTT.

This chain connects TRBV6-1 to TRBJ1-5; D is uncertain. Looked up from germline, CDR1 is MNHNS and CDR2 is SASEGT. This CDR3 has 12 residues. Trimming removed 5 bases at V and 4 bases at J, with 6 bases between. The CDR3 sequence: CASSKGNQPQHF. CDR3 in DNA: TGTGCCAGCAGTAAGGGTAATCAGCCCCAGCATTTT.

This sequence joins TRBV29-1 and TRBJ1-1, with D possibly being TRBD1 (5 bases). This CDR3 contains 13 residues. V dropped 4 bases and J dropped 4 bases, with 13 bases sitting between them. Germline assignment: CDR1 SQVTM and CDR2 ANQGSEA. In nucleotides, the CDR3 is TGCAGCGTTGGGGGCAGGGCGGCCACTGAAGCTTTCTTT. Translation: CSVGGRAATEAFF.